Below, 14 T cell receptor beta chains from the same sample are listed, as sequenced in a study of blood T cells in healthy people across ages. Together with a sample-barcoded 5' primer, a J-beta primer mix was included in a second PCR lasting 7 to 11 cycles. TCRdb re-analysed the 5' RACE reads in MiXCR, keeping a single row per CDR3 protein. Of roughly 1.5 million distinct CDR3 sequences listed, around 40% are singletons. Sequenced input: blood. The receptors stem from a woman in her late teens or twenties in good health.

With regard to this clonotype: An end of the junction differs from the germline gene, which may be a read error. The chain employs TRBV4-3 and TRBJ1-2, with D hard to call. The CDR3 consists of 15 residues. Germline CDR1 reads LGHNA; CDR2 reads YSLEER. CDR3 coding DNA: TGCGCCAGCAGCCAAGTGGTAGATTCTAAATATGGCTACACCTTC. Translated: CASSQVVDSKYGYTF.

The V and J genes are TRBV6-5 and TRBJ2-3, with unresolved D. Deletions cut 8 bases from V and 1 base from J, with 13 bases between. CDR1 and CDR2 from the germline V gene are MNHEY and SVGAGI. The CDR3 sequence is 14 residues long. CDR3 coding DNA: TGTGCCAGCGGGTCTGGCTACCGCACAGATACGCAGTATTTT. As protein: CASGSGYRTDTQYF.

A few counts support this clonotype. This chain joins TRBV5-1 and TRBJ2-7, with 14 bases aligning to TRBD2. V was clipped by 6 bases and J by 2 bases; unmatched bases: 4. CDR1 and CDR2 from the germline V gene are SGHRS and YFSETQ. This CDR3 spans 15 amino acids. The CDR3 here is CASKMGLAGAYEQYF. CDR3 nucleotide sequence: TGCGCCAGCAAAATGGGACTAGCGGGAGCCTACGAGCAGTACTTC. The complete variable domain, with remaining parts taken from reference TRBV5-1 and TRBJ2-7, reads KAGVTQTPRYLIKTRGQQVTLSCSPISGHRSVSWYQQTPGQGLQFLFEYFSETQRNKGNFPGRFSGRQFSNSRSEMNVSTLELGDSALYLCASKMGLAGAYEQYFGPGTRLTVT.

The chain uses TRBV3-1 and TRBJ1-2; D ambiguous. The CDR3 sequence is 13 residues long. V was trimmed by 0 bases and J by 7 bases, leaving 9 bases between them. The V gene's germline CDR1 is LGHDT and CDR2 YNNKEL (reference sequence). In DNA, the CDR3 is TGTGCCAGCAGCCAAGATTGGTACTGTGGCTACACCTTC. Translated: CASSQDWYCGYTF.

CDR3 coding DNA: TGTGCCAGCAGTGACCTACGACAGGGCTTCAATGGCTACACCTTC. It specifies CASSDLRQGFNGYTF. V and J are TRBV6-1 and TRBJ1-2; 7 bases match TRBD1. V was pared by 3 bases and J by 6 bases, with 10 bases of the junction left unmatched. CDR3 size: 15 residues. The germline gives CDR1 MNHNS, CDR2 SASEGT.

The chain joins TRBV20-1 to TRBJ2-5; 14 bases are a match to TRBD2. Germline CDR1 is DFQATT and CDR2 is SNEGSKA (reference sequence). The CDR3 contains 15 residues. With 6 bases clipped from V and 0 bases from J, the junction kept 3 bases outside the gene matches. CDR3 bases: TGCAGTGCAAGGACTAGCGGGGGGTACCAAGAGACCCAGTACTTC. It is translated as CSARTSGGYQETQYF.

The chain uses TRBV7-2 and TRBJ1-1; D possibly corresponds to TRBD1 (5 bases). CDR1 and CDR2 from the germline V gene are SGHTA and FQGNSA. The CDR3 runs 16 residues. The germline V and J ends were trimmed by 5 bases and 6 bases, with 22 bases remaining between them. The chain's CDR3 is CASSPIPGQGLPEAFF. For the CDR3, the DNA is TGTGCCAGCAGCCCAATCCCCGGGCAGGGTCTCCCTGAAGCTTTCTTT. Combining the CDR3 with reference TRBV7-2 and TRBJ1-1 gives the whole variable domain GAGVSQSPSNKVTEKGKDVELRCDPISGHTALYWYRQSLGQGLEFLIYFQGNSAPDKSGLPSDRFSAERTGGSVSTLTIQRTQQEDSAVYLCASSPIPGQGLPEAFFGQGTRLTVV.

This clonotype showed up just once. The CDR3 DNA reads TGTGCCAGCAGCCCCGGCACAGCAGAAAAACTGTTTTTT. This encodes CASSPGTAEKLFF. The chain joins TRBV7-2 to TRBJ1-4, with D hard to call. The V gene lost 5 bases and the J gene lost 8 bases, with 12 bases spanning the gap. Germline V gene lookup returns CDR1 SGHTA and CDR2 FQGNSA. The CDR3 covers 13 residues.

This clonotype was recorded once. Since a much larger clone is just one base distant, this may be a read error. V and J are TRBV7-9 and TRBJ2-1; 8 nucleotides agree with TRBD2. The ends lost 4 bases at V and 2 bases at J; junction bases unmatched: 7. CDR3 length: 16 residues. Looked up from germline, CDR1 is SEHNR and CDR2 is FQNEAQ (reference sequence). The CDR3, as DNA: TGTGCCAGCAGCTCTTTAGCGGGGAGCCCCTACAATGAGCAGTTCTTC. This translates into CASSSLAGSPYNEQFF.

CDR3 nucleotide sequence: TGCAGTGCTAGGGCTAGCGGGTGGGCAGATACGCAGTATTTT. Its translation: CSARASGWADTQYF. The V gene is TRBV20-1, the J gene TRBJ2-3, with 8 bases matching TRBD2. The CDR3 is 14 residues long. With 3 bases clipped from V and 4 bases from J, the junction kept 6 bases outside the gene matches. Per germline, CDR1 DFQATT and CDR2 SNEGSKA (reference sequence).

The J gene is TRBJ2-5, the V gene TRBV11-3; 9 bases agree with TRBD2. Germline values: CDR1 SGHNT, CDR2 YENEEA. With 4 bases clipped from V and 5 bases from J, the junction kept 8 bases outside the gene matches. This CDR3 contains 15 residues. The CDR3 DNA sequence: TGTGCCAGCAGCTACAGGCGGGAGGGCCTCGAGACCCAGTACTTC. Translating it yields CASSYRREGLETQYF.

A word on this clonotype: The junction differs from germline at one of its ends, possibly a read error. The chain has TRBV29-1 and TRBJ2-1; possibly TRBD2 for D (6 bases). The CDR3 has 14 residues. The germline V gene has CDR1 SQVTM and CDR2 ANQGSEA. CDR3 region: CSAEALASTDEQFF. For the CDR3, the DNA is TGCAGCGCCGAGGCGCTAGCGAGTACCGATGAACAGTTCTTC.

In its sample, this clonotype was seen many times. V is TRBV20-1 and J is TRBJ2-5; D not resolved. V was clipped by 0 bases and J by 1 base, with 9 bases between them. The CDR3 is 14 amino acids. Germline loops: CDR1 DFQATT, CDR2 SNEGSKA (reference sequence). The CDR3 region is CSARDWIGQETQYF. DNA for the CDR3: TGCAGTGCTAGAGATTGGATCGGCCAAGAGACCCAGTACTTC.

This chain joins TRBV2 and TRBJ2-1, with TRBD2 matching 9 bases. The CDR3 consists of 17 residues. The germline CDR1 and CDR2 sequences are SNHLY and FYNNEI. V was pared by 5 bases and J by 8 bases, with 16 bases of the junction left unmatched. In DNA, the CDR3 is TGTGCCAGCAGTTTAGCGGGGACTAGCAGGGTCAGCGATGAGCAGTTCTTC. It specifies CASSLAGTSRVSDEQFF.